The 13 T cell receptor beta chains below all came from one sample that was sequenced in a study of human thymus T cells. Clones were read by immunoSEQ multiplex PCR, and TCRdb kept only the in-frame ones, dropping some. Altogether 35,000 to 45,000 clones are present, 94% being singletons, with the ten largest covering roughly 0.12%. Material: blood. The receptor set was obtained from a boy younger than two with a congenital heart defect but otherwise immunologically healthy.

This clone has only one observation. The J gene is TRBJ2-7, the V gene TRBV29-1; possibly TRBD1 for D (6 bases). CDR1 and CDR2 (germline): SQVTM, ANQGSEA. The CDR3 totals 10 residues. With 6 bases removed from V and 5 bases from J, the gap between germline ends came to 8 bases. The CDR3 DNA reads TGCAGCGTCGGGACAAACGAGCAGTACTTC. The encoded protein is CSVGTNEQYF.

The chain joins TRBV4-2 to TRBJ2-3; no clear D gene. The CDR3 contains 12 residues. Germline CDR1 and CDR2: LGHNA and YNFKEQ. V lost 1 base and J 7 bases, leaving 6 bases between the germline ends. CDR3 nucleotide sequence: TGTGCCAGCAGCCAAGGACCCTATACGCAGTATTTT. Its protein product is CASSQGPYTQYF.

The rearrangement uses TRBV7-9 and TRBJ2-1, with 8 nucleotides matching TRBD2. This CDR3 has 17 residues. The V gene end was trimmed by 2 bases and the J gene end by 4 bases; junction bases not matched to a gene: 10. The germline V gene has CDR1 SEHNR and CDR2 FQNEAQ (reference sequence). The chain's CDR3 is CASSLWPTGGPYNEQFF. The CDR3 DNA reads TGTGCCAGCAGCTTATGGCCTACGGGGGGGCCTTACAATGAGCAGTTCTTC. The full variable domain, in which reference TRBV7-9 and TRBJ2-1 provide the parts outside the CDR3, is DTGVSQNPRHKITKRGQNVTFRCDPISEHNRLYWYRQTLGQGPEFLTYFQNEAQLEKSRLLSDRFSAERPKGSFSTLEIQRTEQGDSAMYLCASSLWPTGGPYNEQFFGPGTRLTVL.

The DNA for the CDR3 is TGTGCCACTACAAACGGGGGAGGGGCCAAAAACATTCAGTACTTC. It yields the protein CATTNGGGAKNIQYF. The chain has TRBV2 and TRBJ2-4; TRBD2 matches at 7 bases. V lost 10 bases, J lost 1 base, and 10 bases stayed unmatched. Germline CDR1 is SNHLY and CDR2 is FYNNEI. This CDR3 is built from 15 residues.

The chain carries TRBV2 and TRBJ1-5; D is unresolved. The CDR3 is 12 amino acids. Germline values: CDR1 SNHLY, CDR2 FYNNEI. The V and J ends lost 4 bases and 7 bases respectively, with 8 bases between them. In nucleotides, the CDR3 is TGTGCCAGCAGTGCACGCTCCCAGCCCCAGCATTTT. The encoded protein is CASSARSQPQHF.

This chain connects TRBV9 to TRBJ1-3; TRBD1 matches at 9 bases. The CDR3 is 15 amino acids. Germline values: CDR1 SGDLS, CDR2 YYNGEE. Trimming removed 2 bases from V and 1 base from J; junction bases left unmatched: 1. The CDR3 nucleotides are TGTGCCAGCAGCGTTGGGACAGGGTCTGGAAACACCATATATTTT. As protein: CASSVGTGSGNTIYF.

The chain links TRBV10-1 to TRBJ1-1; D gene ambiguous. Germline CDR1 reads WNHNN; CDR2 reads SYGVQD (reference sequence). The CDR3 has 12 residues. V lost 3 bases, J lost 5 bases, and 7 bases lay in between. In DNA form, the CDR3 reads TGCGCCAGCAGTGATTTCGGGACTGAAGCTTTCTTT. The encoded protein is CASSDFGTEAFF.

The chain is built from TRBV5-1 and TRBJ2-3; 13 nucleotides align to TRBD2. Looked up from germline, CDR1 is SGHRS and CDR2 is YFSETQ. This CDR3 spans 16 amino acids. V lost 4 bases to trimming and J lost 3 bases; unmatched junction nucleotides: 5. The chain's CDR3 is CASSPPTSGGTDTQYF. The CDR3 DNA follows: TGCGCCAGCAGCCCCCCGACTAGCGGGGGGACAGATACGCAGTATTTT.

The chain combines TRBV30 with TRBJ1-4; 12 bases agree with TRBD1. Germline-derived CDR1 and CDR2 are GTSNPN and SVGIG (reference sequence). With 5 bases clipped from V and 7 bases from J, the junction kept 5 bases outside the gene matches. The CDR3 has 14 amino acids. CDR3 in amino acids: CAWGTGGAGEKLFF. The CDR3 bases are TGTGCCTGGGGGACAGGGGGCGCGGGTGAAAAACTGTTTTTT.

V gene TRBV9 combines with J gene TRBJ2-3, with TRBD2 matching over 9 bases. The germline gives CDR1 SGDLS, CDR2 YYNGEE. The V gene end was trimmed by 1 base and the J gene end by 6 bases; junction bases not matched to a gene: 6. This CDR3 spans 15 amino acids. The CDR3 nucleotides read TGTGCCAGCAGCGTACGCGGGGGGGCCTCCGATACGCAGTATTTT. This codes for CASSVRGGASDTQYF.

The chain has TRBV15 and TRBJ2-7, with 8 bases lining up with TRBD1. The CDR3 length is 14 residues. CDR1 and CDR2 from the germline V gene are LNHNV and YYDKDF (reference sequence). The V and J ends lost 5 bases and 1 base, in that order; junction bases with no gene match: 4. The CDR3 nucleotides read TGTGCCACCAGCCTGGACAGGGCATCCTACGAGCAGTACTTC. It translates to CATSLDRASYEQYF.

The V and J genes are TRBV19 and TRBJ1-3; D is perhaps TRBD1 (6 bases). This CDR3 is built from 14 residues. The V gene's germline CDR1 is LNHDA and CDR2 SQIVND (reference sequence). V was trimmed by 6 bases and J by 2 bases, leaving 11 bases between them. CDR3 DNA: TGTGCCAGTAGGCGAGAGGGGGCTGGAAACACCATATATTTT. This gives the protein CASRREGAGNTIYF.

The chain couples TRBV7-3 to TRBJ1-1; TRBD1 aligns across 9 bases. V gave up 3 bases and J gave up 4 bases; unmatched junction bases: 0. The CDR3 runs 13 residues. Per the germline V gene, CDR1 is SGHTA and CDR2 is FQGTGA. This CDR3 reads CASSLTGGTEAFF. The CDR3 DNA reads TGTGCCAGCAGCTTGACAGGGGGCACTGAAGCTTTCTTT.